These 7 T cell receptor beta chains were all obtained from the same sample, sequenced in a study of T cell responses to AZD1222 COVID-19 vaccine. The assay was immunoSEQ multiplex PCR, and TCRdb's table has in-frame clones only and misses some. This sample has approximately 110,000 clones, with about 90% found just once. Sequenced here: peripheral blood, sampled on day 0 of AZD1222 vaccination. The receptors derive from an adult in good health.

The rearrangement links TRBV4-3 to TRBJ2-2; maybe TRBD1 (6 bases). Germline-derived CDR1 and CDR2 are LGHNA and YSLEER. This CDR3 is 15 amino acids long. The V gene lost 0 bases and the J gene lost 2 bases, with 7 bases spanning the gap. CDR3: CASSQEQGNTGELFF. In DNA form, the CDR3 reads TGCGCCAGCAGCCAAGAACAGGGTAACACCGGGGAGCTGTTTTTT.

The chain carries TRBV6-5 and TRBJ1-5; 9 bases are shared with TRBD1. This CDR3 has 13 residues. Unmatched junction bases numbered 3, after V lost 6 bases and J lost 6 bases. Germline assignment: CDR1 MNHEY and CDR2 SVGAGI. CDR3 residues: CASRATGGQPQHF. The CDR3, as DNA: TGTGCCAGCAGGGCGACAGGGGGTCAGCCCCAGCATTTT.

The chain recombines TRBV7-8 with TRBJ2-3; D remains unclear. The V end lost 1 base, the J end lost 3 bases, and 5 bases lay between the germline ends. The CDR3 spans 13 residues. CDR1 SGHVS and CDR2 FQNEAQ come from the germline V gene. CDR3: CASSLDHTDTQYF. Written as DNA, the CDR3 is TGTGCCAGCAGCTTAGACCATACAGATACGCAGTATTTT.

The chain combines TRBV5-1 with TRBJ2-3; 8 bases are a match to TRBD2. The CDR3 contains 16 residues. Germline values: CDR1 SGHRS, CDR2 YFSETQ. V trimming: 0 bases; J trimming: 3 bases; junction bases outside the gene matches: 6. The CDR3 region is CASSLGSGGPTDTQYF. DNA for the CDR3: TGCGCCAGCAGCTTGGGCTCGGGGGGGCCTACAGATACGCAGTATTTT.

The chain links TRBV6-6 to TRBJ1-2, with 7 bases matching TRBD1. The V gene end was trimmed by 7 bases and the J gene end by 4 bases; junction bases not matched to a gene: 6. CDR1 is MNHNY, CDR2 SVGAGI, per germline (reference sequence). This CDR3 is built from 13 residues. CDR3 DNA: TGTGCCAGCACCTTTGAGGGGGCCTATGGCTACACCTTC. Translation gives CASTFEGAYGYTF.

The chain combines TRBV27 with TRBJ2-7, with D possibly TRBD1 on 5 matching bases. The CDR3 length is 13 residues. V gave up 8 bases and J gave up 4 bases, with 15 bases separating them. In germline, CDR1 is MNHEY, CDR2 SMNVEV (reference sequence). As DNA, the CDR3 is TGTGCCAGCGGGTCCGTCTCAGGGTACGAGCAGTACTTC. Translation gives CASGSVSGYEQYF.

In its sample, this clone was seen once. The V call is TRBV6-5, the J call TRBJ1-4; D unresolved. Germline lookup yields CDR1 MNHEY and CDR2 SVGAGI. V was shortened by 0 bases and J by 3 bases, with 11 bases between the two germline ends. The CDR3 loop spans 16 amino acids. DNA for the CDR3: TGTGCCAGCAGTTACTCGAGTGACCTTTCTAATGAAAAACTGTTTTTT. This gives the protein CASSYSSDLSNEKLFF.